Listed below are T cell receptor beta chains from one sample, sequenced in a study of blood T cells in healthy people across ages. TCRdb used MiXCR to reprocess the 5' RACE reads, holding one entry per CDR3 protein. This table has more than 800,000 distinct CDR3 sequences, around 30% appearing once. Sequenced sample: blood. These receptors were collected from an elderly woman in good health. The CDR3 runs from the conserved cysteine through the conserved F or W. The D gene is left open where the match is weak. Some rows have no size entry. The others give once, few or many, or a class for an expanded clone.

J gene	CDR3 length	D gene	V gene	clone size	CDR3 protein	CDR3 DNA
TRBJ2-3	16	TRBD2	TRBV20-1	-	CSASRTSGAFTGTQYF	TGCAGTGCTAGCCGTACTAGCGGGGCATTCACAGGTACGCAGTATTTT
TRBJ1-2	13	-	TRBV10-3	many	CAISPGQNYGYTF	TGTGCCATCAGTCCGGGGCAAAACTATGGCTACACCTTC
TRBJ2-5	14	TRBD1	TRBV7-2	many	CASSFDRGRETQYF	TGTGCCAGCAGCTTCGACAGGGGGCGGGAGACCCAGTACTTC
TRBJ1-1	14	-	TRBV27	-	CASSFRQTNTEAFF	TGTGCCAGCAGTTTTCGACAGACGAACACTGAAGCTTTCTTT
TRBJ2-3	14	-	TRBV24-1	-	CATSARTSTDTQYF	TGTGCCACCAGTGCCAGGACAAGCACAGATACGCAGTATTTT
TRBJ2-7	13	-	TRBV4-3	many	CASSPGTWDEQYF	TGCGCCAGCAGCCCCGGGACTTGGGATGAGCAGTACTTC
TRBJ2-3	16	-	TRBV9	-	CASSGAEVYLTDTQYF	TGTGCCAGCAGCGGTGCAGAGGTCTATTTAACAGATACGCAGTATTTT
TRBJ2-3	14	-	TRBV29-1	-	CSVENTGPLNTQYF	TGCAGCGTTGAAAATACGGGCCCCCTAAATACGCAGTATTTT
TRBJ1-5	15	-	TRBV6-2/TRBV6-3	many	CASSTREVWNQPQHF	TGTGCCAGCAGTACCCGGGAAGTATGGAATCAGCCCCAGCATTTT
TRBJ2-4	12	-	TRBV2	many	CASSADINIQYF	TGTGCCAGCAGTGCGGACATTAACATTCAGTACTTC
TRBJ2-3	17	TRBD2	TRBV7-2	many	CASTHLLAGGLADTQYF	TGTGCCAGCACTCACCTTCTAGCGGGGGGGCTGGCAGATACGCAGTATTTT
TRBJ2-7	12	TRBD1	TRBV10-3	-	CAISVGGHEQYF	TGTGCCATCAGTGTAGGGGGCCACGAGCAGTACTTC
TRBJ1-5	11	-	TRBV28	-	CASTSNQPQHF	TGTGCCAGCACAAGCAATCAGCCCCAGCATTTT
TRBJ2-1	14	TRBD2	TRBV27	-	CASSWASGSDEQFF	TGTGCCAGCAGTTGGGCTAGCGGGAGTGATGAGCAGTTCTTC
TRBJ2-1	13	-	TRBV27	many	CASGSYRVNEQFF	TGTGCCAGCGGCTCCTACAGGGTCAATGAGCAGTTCTTC
TRBJ2-3	16	TRBD2	TRBV5-1	many	CASSLGLAESTDTQYF	TGCGCCAGCAGCCTGGGACTAGCGGAAAGCACAGATACGCAGTATTTT
TRBJ2-7	12	-	TRBV29-1	many	CSARTDLREQYF	TGCAGCGCCCGGACAGACCTTCGTGAGCAGTACTTC
TRBJ1-4	14	-	TRBV7-9	few	CASSLAQDNEKLFF	TGTGCCAGCAGCTTAGCCCAGGATAATGAAAAACTGTTTTTT
TRBJ1-1	15	-	TRBV29-1	-	CSVEVDALTNTEAFF	TGCAGCGTTGAAGTGGATGCCCTTACGAACACTGAAGCTTTCTTT
TRBJ2-1	12	TRBD2	TRBV20-1	many	CSARAGDNEQFF	TGCAGTGCTAGGGCGGGGGACAATGAGCAGTTCTTC
TRBJ2-7	14	TRBD1	TRBV12-3/TRBV12-4	many	CASSITGTGHEQYF	TGTGCCAGCAGTATTACCGGGACAGGGCACGAGCAGTACTTC
TRBJ2-5	18	TRBD1	TRBV7-8	many	CASSLRGGGRGSQETQYF	TGTGCCAGCAGCTTAAGAGGGGGCGGCAGGGGGTCCCAAGAGACCCAGTACTTC
TRBJ2-2	18	TRBD2	TRBV7-2	few	CASSRRLAGATNTGELFF	TGTGCCAGCAGCCGTCGACTAGCGGGGGCCACGAACACCGGGGAGCTGTTTTTT
TRBJ1-2	11	-	TRBV9	many	CASSVGGGYTF	TGTGCCAGCAGCGTAGGGGGGGGCTACACCTTC
TRBJ2-1	15	TRBD2	TRBV10-1	-	CASSIGTSGYNEQFF	TGCGCCAGCAGTATAGGGACTAGCGGGTACAATGAGCAGTTCTTC
TRBJ2-5	12	-	TRBV7-9	many	CASSFQGDLEYF	TGTGCCAGCAGCTTCCAAGGGGATTTAGAGTACTTC
TRBJ1-5	18	-	TRBV14	-	CASSQTGDPAYSNQPQHF	TGTGCCAGCAGCCAAACGGGGGACCCGGCCTATAGCAATCAGCCCCAGCATTTT
TRBJ1-2	14	TRBD1	TRBV28	few	CASRVGQAPYGYTF	TGTGCCAGCAGAGTCGGACAGGCACCCTATGGCTACACCTTC
TRBJ2-2	15	-	TRBV12-3/TRBV12-4	few	CASTLRGITGGELFF	TGTGCCAGCACCTTAAGGGGAATCACCGGCGGGGAGCTGTTTTTT
TRBJ2-3	12	-	TRBV7-9	many	CASSLQADTQYF	TGTGCCAGCAGCTTACAAGCAGATACGCAGTATTTT
TRBJ2-6	14	-	TRBV7-2	-	CASRGGFGANVLTF	TGTGCCAGCAGAGGGGGTTTCGGGGCCAACGTCCTGACTTTC
TRBJ2-1	15	-	TRBV6-6	many	CASTISYVQTNEQFF	TGTGCCAGCACCATCTCTTACGTACAGACCAATGAGCAGTTCTTC
TRBJ2-5	19	TRBD2	TRBV11-3	few	CASTEGRSGLGSRLETQYF	TGTGCCAGCACCGAGGGGAGATCGGGACTAGGGTCGCGGTTAGAGACCCAGTACTTC
TRBJ2-5	16	-	TRBV10-3	-	CATQGHLAGKTETQYF	TGTGCCACACAGGGACACCTGGCGGGAAAGACAGAGACCCAGTACTTC
TRBJ2-5	15	-	TRBV7-2	many	CASSGEVVLSETQYF	TGTGCCAGCAGTGGGGAGGTTGTGCTTTCAGAGACCCAGTACTTC
TRBJ2-7	14	-	TRBV7-2	-	CASSITPGGGEQYF	TGTGCCAGCAGCATCACTCCAGGGGGAGGAGAGCAGTACTTC
TRBJ2-3	15	TRBD2	TRBV12-3/TRBV12-4	many	CASISGGAFTDTQYF	TGTGCCAGCATTAGCGGGGGGGCCTTCACAGATACGCAGTATTTT
TRBJ2-6	18	-	TRBV11-2	many	CASSLGAGALSGANVLTF	TGTGCCAGCAGCTTAGGGGCAGGGGCCCTCTCTGGGGCCAACGTCCTGACTTTC
TRBJ1-6	15	-	TRBV7-2	many	CASSLSLGKGSPLHF	TGTGCCAGCAGCTTATCGTTAGGGAAGGGGTCACCCCTCCACTTT
TRBJ2-5	12	-	TRBV7-2	many	CASSFAGETQYF	TGTGCCAGCAGCTTCGCTGGTGAGACCCAGTACTTC
TRBJ1-4	17	TRBD1	TRBV7-2	many	CASSLPSTGATNEKLFF	TGTGCCAGCAGCTTACCTTCCACAGGGGCAACTAATGAAAAACTGTTTTTT
TRBJ2-1	15	TRBD2	TRBV20-1	many	CSASKGTTTYNEQFF	TGCAGTGCTAGTAAGGGGACTACAACCTACAATGAGCAGTTCTTC